One sample yielded the 9 T cell receptor beta chains listed below, sequenced in a study of memory CD4+ T cells and cytomegalovirus serostatus. The protocol was immunoSEQ multiplex PCR, while the TCRdb copy is restricted to in-frame clones and leaves out a portion. The sample lists 55,000 to 65,000 clones, roughly 84% occurring once. The sort gate was single viable CD3+CD4+CD8-CD45RO+ cells for memory CD4+ T cells. What was sequenced was memory CD4+ T cells from blood. All receptors derive from an adult in good health and CMV-seronegative. Some clones in this sample may be carry-over from other donors' samples.

The J gene is TRBJ1-5, the V gene TRBV12-5; the match to TRBD1 covers 7 bases. CDR1 and CDR2 from the germline V gene are LGHNT and FRNRAP. The ends lost 4 bases at V and 4 bases at J; junction bases unmatched: 4. The CDR3 length is 14 residues. CDR3 sequence: CASGSGTVNQPQHF. CDR3 coding DNA: TGTGCTAGTGGTTCGGGGACAGTTAATCAGCCCCAGCATTTT.

J is TRBJ2-5 and V is TRBV5-1; TRBD2 aligns across 10 bases. The CDR3 loop spans 16 amino acids. The J segment lost 7 bases and the V segment lost 1 base, leaving 10 bases of the junction unmatched. The V gene's germline CDR1 is SGHRS and CDR2 YFSETQ. The CDR3 DNA sequence: TGCGCCAGCAGCTTGAGTCAAGCGGGAGGGCCTGGGACCCAGTACTTC. Translated: CASSLSQAGGPGTQYF.

The V and J genes are TRBV6-5 and TRBJ1-4; D not certain. Trimming took 4 bases from V and 8 from J, leaving 17 bases between them. Germline CDR1 is MNHEY and CDR2 is SVGAGI. This CDR3 has 15 amino acids. CDR3 sequence: CASSLVGLYGEKLFF. The CDR3 bases are TGTGCCAGCAGTTTAGTGGGCTTATACGGCGAAAAACTGTTTTTT.

J is TRBJ1-3 and V is TRBV5-1; D is uncertain. Trimming removed 0 bases at V and 0 bases at J, with 10 bases between. Looked up from germline, CDR1 is SGHRS and CDR2 is YFSETQ. CDR3 length equals 16 residues. CDR3 nucleotides: TGCGCCAGCAGCTTGGCCCCGGTATCCTCTGGAAACACCATATATTTT. Protein: CASSLAPVSSGNTIYF.

The CDR3 protein is CASSQQDSAYEQYF. CDR3 coding DNA: TGCGCCAGCAGCCAGCAGGACAGCGCCTACGAGCAGTACTTC. J is TRBJ2-7 and V is TRBV4-1; TRBD1 might be the D (6 bases). The CDR3 extends over 14 amino acids. Deletions cut 3 bases from V and 2 bases from J, with 11 bases between. CDR1 and CDR2 (germline): MGHRA, YSYEKL.

This clone was recorded once. This chain links TRBV4-2 with TRBJ2-6; tentatively, D is TRBD1 or TRBD2 (6 bases each). There are 17 residues in the CDR3. CDR1 and CDR2 (germline): LGHNA, YNFKEQ. Trimming removed 0 bases at V and 2 bases at J, with 11 bases between. CDR3 nucleotides: TGTGCCAGCAGCCAAGATAGGGGGGCGACTGGGGCCAACGTCCTGACTTTC. Translation: CASSQDRGATGANVLTF.

The chain couples TRBV5-1 to TRBJ1-4; D perhaps matches TRBD1 (6 bases). The CDR3 runs 14 residues. The V end lost 1 base, the J end lost 6 bases, and 10 bases lay between the germline ends. Germline CDR1 and CDR2: SGHRS and YFSETQ. Written as DNA, the CDR3 is TGCGCCAGCAGCTTGCAGGGGAATTATGAAAAACTGTTTTTT. Protein: CASSLQGNYEKLFF.

The chain carries TRBV6-1 and TRBJ2-7; no firm D call. The CDR3 consists of 14 residues. The ends were cut back, 3 bases at V and 7 bases at J, with 16 bases in the middle. Germline lookup yields CDR1 MNHNS and CDR2 SASEGT. The CDR3 DNA reads TGTGCCAGCAGTGATGTTAACCCGTTTAGGGAGCAGTACTTC. It encodes CASSDVNPFREQYF.

The chain carries TRBV5-1 and TRBJ2-3; D remains unclear. This CDR3 region has 15 residues. CDR1 and CDR2 from the germline V gene are SGHRS and YFSETQ. Trimming took 0 bases from V and 2 from J, leaving 10 bases between them. This CDR3 is CASSLAGAPTDTQYF. In nucleotides, the CDR3 is TGCGCCAGCAGCTTGGCCGGAGCACCCACAGATACGCAGTATTTT.